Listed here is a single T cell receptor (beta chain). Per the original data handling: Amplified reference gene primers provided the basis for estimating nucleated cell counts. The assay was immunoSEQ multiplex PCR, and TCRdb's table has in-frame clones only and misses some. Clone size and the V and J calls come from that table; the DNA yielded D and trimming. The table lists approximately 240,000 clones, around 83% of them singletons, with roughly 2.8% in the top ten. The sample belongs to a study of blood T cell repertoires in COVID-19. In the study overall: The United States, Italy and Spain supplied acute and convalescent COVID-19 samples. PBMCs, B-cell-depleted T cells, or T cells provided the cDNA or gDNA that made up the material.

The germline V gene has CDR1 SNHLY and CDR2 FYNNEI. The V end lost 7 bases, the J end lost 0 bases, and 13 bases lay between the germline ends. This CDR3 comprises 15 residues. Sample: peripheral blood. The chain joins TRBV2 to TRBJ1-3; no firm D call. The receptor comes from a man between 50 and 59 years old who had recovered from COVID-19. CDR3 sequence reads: CASTAGGNSGNTIYF. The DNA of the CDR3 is TGTGCCAGCACCGCCGGCGGGAACTCTGGAAACACCATATATTTT.